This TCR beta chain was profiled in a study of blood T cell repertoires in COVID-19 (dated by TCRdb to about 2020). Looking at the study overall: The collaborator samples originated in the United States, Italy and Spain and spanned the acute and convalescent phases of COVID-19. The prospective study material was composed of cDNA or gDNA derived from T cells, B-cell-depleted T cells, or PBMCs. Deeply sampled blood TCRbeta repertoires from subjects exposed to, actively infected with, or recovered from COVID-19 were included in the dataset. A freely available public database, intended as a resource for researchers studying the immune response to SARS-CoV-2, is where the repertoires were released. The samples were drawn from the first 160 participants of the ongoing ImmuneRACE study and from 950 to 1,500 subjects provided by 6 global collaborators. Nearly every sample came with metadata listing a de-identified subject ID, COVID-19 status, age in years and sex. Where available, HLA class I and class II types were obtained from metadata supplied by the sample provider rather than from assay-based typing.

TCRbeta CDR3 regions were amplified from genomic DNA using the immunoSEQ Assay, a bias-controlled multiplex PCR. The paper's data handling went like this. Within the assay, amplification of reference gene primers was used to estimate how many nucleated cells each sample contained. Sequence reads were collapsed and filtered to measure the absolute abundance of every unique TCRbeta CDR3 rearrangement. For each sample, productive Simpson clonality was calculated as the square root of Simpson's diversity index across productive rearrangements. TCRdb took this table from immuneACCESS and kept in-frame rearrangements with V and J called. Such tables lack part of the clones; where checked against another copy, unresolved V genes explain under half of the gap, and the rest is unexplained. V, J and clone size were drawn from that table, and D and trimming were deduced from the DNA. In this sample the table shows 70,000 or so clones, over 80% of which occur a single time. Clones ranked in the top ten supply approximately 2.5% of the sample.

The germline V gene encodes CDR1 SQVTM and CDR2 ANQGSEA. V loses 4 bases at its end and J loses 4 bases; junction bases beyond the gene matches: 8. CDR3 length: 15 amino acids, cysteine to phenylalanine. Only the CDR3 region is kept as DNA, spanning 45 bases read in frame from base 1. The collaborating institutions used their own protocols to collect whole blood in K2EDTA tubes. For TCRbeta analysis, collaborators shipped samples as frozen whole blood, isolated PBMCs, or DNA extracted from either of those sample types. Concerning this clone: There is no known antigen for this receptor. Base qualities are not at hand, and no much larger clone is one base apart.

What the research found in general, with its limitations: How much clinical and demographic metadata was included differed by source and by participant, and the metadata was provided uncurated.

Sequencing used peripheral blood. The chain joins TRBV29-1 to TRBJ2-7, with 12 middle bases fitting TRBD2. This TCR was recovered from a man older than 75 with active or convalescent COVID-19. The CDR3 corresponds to CSVVASGRVGYEQYF. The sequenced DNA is TGCAGCGTTGTGGCTAGCGGGAGGGTTGGGTACGAGCAGTACTTC.